A single sample is the source of the 10 T cell receptor beta chains below, sequenced in a study of high-grade serous ovarian cancer treatment subgroups. The repertoire was sequenced with immunoSEQ multiplex PCR; TCRdb's copy has only in-frame clones and lacks some. The sample consists of under 15,000 clones, roughly 85% of them appearing once. Tumor samples were taken before definitive surgery or chemotherapy. Source material: tumor tissue. Source of these receptors: a human donor with high-grade serous ovarian cancer.

V is TRBV4-3 and J is TRBJ1-2, with D possibly TRBD1 on 5 matching bases. The CDR3 runs to 15 residues. The ends were cut back, 6 bases at V and 1 base at J, with 15 bases in the middle. In germline, CDR1 is LGHNA, CDR2 YSLEER. The chain's CDR3 is CASSAIGGDNYGYTF. In nucleotides, the CDR3 is TGCGCCAGCAGTGCTATCGGGGGTGATAACTATGGCTACACCTTC.

CDR3 in amino acids: CASSLAGVAGTEAFF. The CDR3 nucleotides are TGCGCCAGCAGCTTGGCCGGGGTTGCGGGCACTGAAGCTTTCTTT. This chain links TRBV5-1 with TRBJ1-1; D not resolved. Germline CDR1 reads SGHRS; CDR2 reads YFSETQ. There are 15 residues in the CDR3. Trimming took 0 bases from V and 4 from J, leaving 13 bases between them. The entire variable domain, with the rest obtained from reference TRBV5-1 and TRBJ1-1, is as follows: KAGVTQTPRYLIKTRGQQVTLSCSPISGHRSVSWYQQTPGQGLQFLFEYFSETQRNKGNFPGRFSGRQFSNSRSEMNVSTLELGDSALYLCASSLAGVAGTEAFFGQGTRLTVV.

The chain employs TRBV19 and TRBJ1-2; D is possibly TRBD1 (5 bases). The germline V and J ends were trimmed by 7 bases and 2 bases, with 14 bases remaining between them. The CDR3 is 14 residues long. Germline V gives CDR1 LNHDA, CDR2 SQIVND (reference sequence). CDR3 residues: CASTNAQGNYGYTF. In nucleotides, the CDR3 is TGTGCCAGTACCAATGCGCAGGGCAACTATGGCTACACCTTC. The whole variable domain, remainder taken from reference TRBV19 and TRBJ1-2, is DGGITQSPKYLFRKEGQNVTLSCEQNLNHDAMYWYRQDPGQGLRLIYYSQIVNDFQKGDIAEGYSVSREKKESFPLTVTSAQKNPTAFYLCASTNAQGNYGYTFGSGTRLTVV.

The V gene is TRBV19, the J gene TRBJ2-7, with D tentatively TRBD1 (6 bases). Between the trimmed V and J ends, which lost 10 bases and 3 bases, there was a span of 13 bases. Per the germline V gene, CDR1 is LNHDA and CDR2 is SQIVND (reference sequence). This CDR3 region has 12 residues. As DNA, the CDR3 is TGTGCCACCGGGGAACAGGGCTACGAGCAGTACTTC. As protein: CATGEQGYEQYF.

The chain links TRBV29-1 to TRBJ1-3; D not certain. This CDR3 is 12 amino acids long. The germline CDR1 and CDR2 sequences are SQVTM and ANQGSEA. V gave up 1 base and J gave up 15 bases, with 16 bases separating them. The CDR3, as DNA: TGCAGCGTTGAAGTCAGGCCTACGCAGCGATATTTT. It codes for CSVEVRPTQRYF.

This sequence joins TRBV5-6 and TRBJ2-3; D is possibly TRBD1 or TRBD2 (6 bases each). The CDR3 spans 14 residues. The ends were cut back, 2 bases at V and 7 bases at J, with 14 bases in the middle. The germline gives CDR1 SGHDT, CDR2 YYEEEE. CDR3 loop: CASSFGVGGYTQYF. The CDR3 DNA reads TGTGCCAGCAGCTTTGGAGTAGGGGGGTATACGCAGTATTTT.

This rearrangement joins TRBV10-3 to TRBJ1-5; weak D call: TRBD1 (5 bases). This CDR3 contains 20 residues. Trimming removed 0 bases at V and 1 base at J, with 22 bases between. CDR1 is ENHRY and CDR2 is SYGVKD in the germline V gene. CDR3 in DNA: TGTGCCATCAGTGAGTCGGGTCCCGGGACGTCTATTAGGAGCAATCAGCCCCAGCATTTT. Translating gives CAISESGPGTSIRSNQPQHF.

The V gene is TRBV29-1, the J gene TRBJ2-3; 15 bases are a match to TRBD2. This CDR3 region has 14 residues. The ends lost 7 bases at V and 4 bases at J; junction bases unmatched: 3. CDR1 SQVTM and CDR2 ANQGSEA come from the germline V gene. CDR3 protein: CSAGTSGGPDTQYF. CDR3 DNA: TGCAGCGCTGGGACTAGCGGGGGGCCAGATACGCAGTATTTT.

The V and J genes are TRBV23-1 and TRBJ2-7; tentatively, D is TRBD1 (7 bases). TRBV23-1 is assigned to the ORF class and has an uncertain function. Trimming cost V 0 bases and J 8 bases, with 20 bases left between them. This CDR3 is built from 16 residues. CDR3 region: CASSQSSAGGLEKQYF. The CDR3 DNA sequence: TGCGCCAGCAGTCAATCGTCGGCAGGGGGACTTGAAAAGCAGTACTTC.

The V call is TRBV5-6, the J call TRBJ1-2, with 11 bases matching TRBD1. CDR1 is SGHDT, CDR2 YYEEEE, per germline. With 4 bases clipped from V and 6 bases from J, the junction kept 11 bases outside the gene matches. The CDR3 loop spans 16 amino acids. The CDR3 nucleotides read TGTGCCAGCAGCCGGAGAGGACAGGGGGCGCTTAATGGCTACACCTTC. This gives the protein CASSRRGQGALNGYTF.